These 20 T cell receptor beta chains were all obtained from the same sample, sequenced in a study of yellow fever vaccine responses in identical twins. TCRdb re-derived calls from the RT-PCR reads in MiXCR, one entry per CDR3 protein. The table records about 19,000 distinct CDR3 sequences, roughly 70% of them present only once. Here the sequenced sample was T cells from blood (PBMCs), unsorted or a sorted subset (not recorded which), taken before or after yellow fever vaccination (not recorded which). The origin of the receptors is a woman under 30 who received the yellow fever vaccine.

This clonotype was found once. The CDR3: CASKRKQETQYF. The CDR3 DNA reads TGTGCCAGCAAAAGGAAGCAAGAGACCCAGTACTTC. The chain is built from TRBV6-1 and TRBJ2-5; D not certain. The germline V and J ends were trimmed by 7 bases and 2 bases, with 8 bases remaining between them. There are 12 residues in the CDR3. The germline V gene encodes CDR1 MNHNS and CDR2 SASEGT.

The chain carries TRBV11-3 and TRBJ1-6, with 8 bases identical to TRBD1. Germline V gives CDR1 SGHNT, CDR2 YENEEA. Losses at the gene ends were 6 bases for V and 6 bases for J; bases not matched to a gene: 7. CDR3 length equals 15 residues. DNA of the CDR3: TGTGCCAGCAGGTCGGACAGGGTCTCTAATTCACCCCTCCACTTT. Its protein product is CASRSDRVSNSPLHF.

The CDR3: CASSFGEETQYF. CDR3 bases: TGTGCCAGCAGCTTTGGGGAAGAGACCCAGTACTTC. V gene TRBV7-9 combines with J gene TRBJ2-5; D call uncertain. Germline V gene data show CDR1 as SEHNR and CDR2 as FQNEAQ (reference sequence). The V gene lost 3 bases and the J gene lost 3 bases, with 5 bases spanning the gap. The CDR3 is 12 residues long.

In nucleotides, the CDR3 is TGTGCCAGCAGTTTCCAGGGTCGGTACGAGCAGTACTTC. Protein sequence: CASSFQGRYEQYF. The chain links TRBV12-3 or TRBV12-4 to TRBJ2-7; TRBD1 is a possible D gene (5 bases). The CDR3 runs 13 residues. V was pared by 3 bases and J by 4 bases, with 10 bases between.

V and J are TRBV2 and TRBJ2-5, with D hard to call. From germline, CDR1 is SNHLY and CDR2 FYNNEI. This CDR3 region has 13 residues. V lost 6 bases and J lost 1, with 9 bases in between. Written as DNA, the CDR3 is TGTGCCAGCAGGCCCCCCGCCCAAGAGACCCAGTACTTC. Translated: CASRPPAQETQYF.

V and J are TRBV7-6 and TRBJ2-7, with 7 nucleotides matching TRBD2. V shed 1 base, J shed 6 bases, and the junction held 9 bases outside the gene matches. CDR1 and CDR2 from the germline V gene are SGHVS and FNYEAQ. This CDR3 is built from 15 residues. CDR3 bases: TGTGCCAGCAGCTTAGTGGCGGGAGCGCCTGGCGAGCAGTACTTC. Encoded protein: CASSLVAGAPGEQYF.

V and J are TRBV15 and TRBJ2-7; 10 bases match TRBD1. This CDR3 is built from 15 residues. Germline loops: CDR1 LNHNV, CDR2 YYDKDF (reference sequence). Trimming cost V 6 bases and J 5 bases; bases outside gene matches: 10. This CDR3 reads CATRQTGQGRNEQYF. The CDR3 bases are TGTGCCACCAGACAAACGGGACAGGGGAGGAACGAGCAGTACTTC.

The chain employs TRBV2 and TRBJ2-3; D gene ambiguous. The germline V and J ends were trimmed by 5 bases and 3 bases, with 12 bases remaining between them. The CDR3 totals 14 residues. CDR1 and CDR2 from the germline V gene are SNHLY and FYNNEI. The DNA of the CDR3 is TGTGCCAGCAGTTCCCCGACAAAAACAGATACGCAGTATTTT. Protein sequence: CASSSPTKTDTQYF.

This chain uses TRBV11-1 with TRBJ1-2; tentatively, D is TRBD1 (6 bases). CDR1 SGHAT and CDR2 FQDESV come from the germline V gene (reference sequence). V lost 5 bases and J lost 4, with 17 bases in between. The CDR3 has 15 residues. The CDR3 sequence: CASSLNRALPYGYTF. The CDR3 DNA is TGTGCCAGCAGCCTCAACAGGGCCCTACCCTATGGCTACACCTTC.

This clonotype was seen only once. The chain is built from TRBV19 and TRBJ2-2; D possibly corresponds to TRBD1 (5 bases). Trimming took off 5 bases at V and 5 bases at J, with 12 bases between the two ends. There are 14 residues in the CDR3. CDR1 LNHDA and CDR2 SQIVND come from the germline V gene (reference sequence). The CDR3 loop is CASSAGRVTGELFF. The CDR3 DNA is TGTGCCAGTAGTGCCGGCAGGGTTACCGGGGAGCTGTTTTTT.

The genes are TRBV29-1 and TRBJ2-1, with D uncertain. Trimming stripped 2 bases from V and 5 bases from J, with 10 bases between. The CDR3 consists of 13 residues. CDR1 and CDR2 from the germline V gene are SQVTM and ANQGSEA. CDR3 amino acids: CSVEKRLHNEQFF. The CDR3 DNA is TGCAGCGTTGAAAAGCGTCTTCACAATGAGCAGTTCTTC.

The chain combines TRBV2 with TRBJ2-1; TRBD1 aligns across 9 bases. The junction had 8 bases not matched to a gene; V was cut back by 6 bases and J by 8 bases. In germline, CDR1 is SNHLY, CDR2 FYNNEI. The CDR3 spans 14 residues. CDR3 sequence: CASSLGQGIDEQFF. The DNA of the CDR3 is TGTGCCAGCAGCCTGGGACAGGGAATAGATGAGCAGTTCTTC.

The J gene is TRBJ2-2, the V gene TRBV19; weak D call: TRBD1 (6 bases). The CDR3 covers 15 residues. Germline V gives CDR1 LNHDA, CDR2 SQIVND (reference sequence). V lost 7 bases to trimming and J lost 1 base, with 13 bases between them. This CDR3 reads CASTPGTLNTGELFF. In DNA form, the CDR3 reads TGTGCCAGTACACCCGGGACATTGAACACCGGGGAGCTGTTTTTT.

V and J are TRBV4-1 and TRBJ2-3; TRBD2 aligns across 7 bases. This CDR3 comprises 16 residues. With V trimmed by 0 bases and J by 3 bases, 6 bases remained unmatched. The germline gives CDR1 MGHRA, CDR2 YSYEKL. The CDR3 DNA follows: TGCGCCAGCAGCCAAGAGTTACTAGCGACAACAGATACGCAGTATTTT. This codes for CASSQELLATTDTQYF.

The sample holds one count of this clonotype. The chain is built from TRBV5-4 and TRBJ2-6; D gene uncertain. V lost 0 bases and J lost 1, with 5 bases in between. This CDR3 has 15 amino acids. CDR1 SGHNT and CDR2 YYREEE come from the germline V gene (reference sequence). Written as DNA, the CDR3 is TGTGCCAGCAGCTTGGTCAAGTCTGGGGCCAACGTCCTGACTTTC. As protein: CASSLVKSGANVLTF.

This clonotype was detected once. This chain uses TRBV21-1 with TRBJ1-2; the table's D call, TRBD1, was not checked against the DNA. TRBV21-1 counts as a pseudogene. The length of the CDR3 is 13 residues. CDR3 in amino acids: CASSKAGGYGYTF. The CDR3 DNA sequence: TGTGCCAGCAGCAAAGCGGGGGGCTATGGCTACACCTTC.

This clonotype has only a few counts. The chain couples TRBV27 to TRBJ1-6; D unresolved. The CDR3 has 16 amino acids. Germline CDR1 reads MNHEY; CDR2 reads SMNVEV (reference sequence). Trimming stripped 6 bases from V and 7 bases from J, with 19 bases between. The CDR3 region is CASSSSDTLLNSPLHF. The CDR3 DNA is TGTGCCAGCAGCTCATCCGACACTTTATTAAATTCACCCCTCCACTTT.

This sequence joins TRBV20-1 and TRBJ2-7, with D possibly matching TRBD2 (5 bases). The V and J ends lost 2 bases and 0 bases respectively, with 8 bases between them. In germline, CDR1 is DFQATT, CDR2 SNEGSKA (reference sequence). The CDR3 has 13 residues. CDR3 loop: CSARPRDSYEQYF. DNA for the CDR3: TGCAGTGCTAGACCCCGGGACTCCTACGAGCAGTACTTC.

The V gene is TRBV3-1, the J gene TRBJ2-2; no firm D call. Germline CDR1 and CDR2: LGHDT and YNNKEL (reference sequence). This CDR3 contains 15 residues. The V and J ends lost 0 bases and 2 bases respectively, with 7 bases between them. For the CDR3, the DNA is TGTGCCAGCAGCCAAGAAGACCCTAACACCGGGGAGCTGTTTTTT. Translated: CASSQEDPNTGELFF.

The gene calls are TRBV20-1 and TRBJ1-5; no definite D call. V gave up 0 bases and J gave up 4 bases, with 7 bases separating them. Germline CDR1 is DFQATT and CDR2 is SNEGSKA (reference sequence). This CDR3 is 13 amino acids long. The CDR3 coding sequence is TGCAGTGCTAGAGATGAGGATAATCAGCCCCAGCATTTT. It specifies CSARDEDNQPQHF.